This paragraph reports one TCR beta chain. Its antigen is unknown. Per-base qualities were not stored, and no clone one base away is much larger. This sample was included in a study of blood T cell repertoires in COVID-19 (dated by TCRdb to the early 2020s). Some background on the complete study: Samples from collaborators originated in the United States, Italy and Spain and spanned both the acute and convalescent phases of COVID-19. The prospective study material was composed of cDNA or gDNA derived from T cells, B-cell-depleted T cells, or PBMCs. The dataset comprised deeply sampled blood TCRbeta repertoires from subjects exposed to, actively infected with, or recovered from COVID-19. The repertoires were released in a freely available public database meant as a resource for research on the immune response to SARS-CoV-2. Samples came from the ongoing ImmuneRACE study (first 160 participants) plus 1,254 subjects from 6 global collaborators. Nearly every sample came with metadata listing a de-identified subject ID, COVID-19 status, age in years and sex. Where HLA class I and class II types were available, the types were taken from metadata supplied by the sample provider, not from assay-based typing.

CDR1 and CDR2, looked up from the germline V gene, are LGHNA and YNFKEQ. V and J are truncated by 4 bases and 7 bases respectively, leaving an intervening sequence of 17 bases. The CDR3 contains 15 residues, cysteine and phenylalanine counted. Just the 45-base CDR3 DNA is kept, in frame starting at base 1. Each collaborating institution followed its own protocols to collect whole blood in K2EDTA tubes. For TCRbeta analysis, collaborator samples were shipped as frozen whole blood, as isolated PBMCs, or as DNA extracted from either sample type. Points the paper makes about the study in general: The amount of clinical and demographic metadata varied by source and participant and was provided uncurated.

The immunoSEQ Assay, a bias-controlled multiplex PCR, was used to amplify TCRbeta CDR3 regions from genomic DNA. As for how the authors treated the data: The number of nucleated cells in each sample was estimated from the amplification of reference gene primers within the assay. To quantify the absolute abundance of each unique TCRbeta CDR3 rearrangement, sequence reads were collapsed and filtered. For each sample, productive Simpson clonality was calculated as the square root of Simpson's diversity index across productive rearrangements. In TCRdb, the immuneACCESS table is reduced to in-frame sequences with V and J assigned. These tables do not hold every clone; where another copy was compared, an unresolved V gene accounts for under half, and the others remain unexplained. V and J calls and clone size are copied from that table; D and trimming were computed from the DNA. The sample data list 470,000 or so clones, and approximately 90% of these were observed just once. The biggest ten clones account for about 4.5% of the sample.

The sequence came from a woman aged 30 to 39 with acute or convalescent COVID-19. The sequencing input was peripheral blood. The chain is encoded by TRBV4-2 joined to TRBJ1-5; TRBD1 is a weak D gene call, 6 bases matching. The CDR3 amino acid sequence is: CASSPDRGAGQPQHF. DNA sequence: TGTGCCAGCAGCCCCGACCGGGGGGCCGGACAGCCCCAGCATTTT.